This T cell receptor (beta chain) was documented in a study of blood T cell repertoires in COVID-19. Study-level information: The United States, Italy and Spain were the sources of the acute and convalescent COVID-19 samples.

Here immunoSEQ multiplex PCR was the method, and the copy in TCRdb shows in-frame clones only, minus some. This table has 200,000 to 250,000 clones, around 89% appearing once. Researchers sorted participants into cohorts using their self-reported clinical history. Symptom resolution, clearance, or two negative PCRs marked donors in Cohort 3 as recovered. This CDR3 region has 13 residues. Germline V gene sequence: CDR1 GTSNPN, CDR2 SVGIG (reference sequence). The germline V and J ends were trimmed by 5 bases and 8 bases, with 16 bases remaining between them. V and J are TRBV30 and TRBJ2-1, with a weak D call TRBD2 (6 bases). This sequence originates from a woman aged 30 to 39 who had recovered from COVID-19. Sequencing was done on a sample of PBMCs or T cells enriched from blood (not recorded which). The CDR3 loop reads CAWGRSSSDEQFF. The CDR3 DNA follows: TGTGCCTGGGGGAGGTCGAGTAGCGATGAGCAGTTCTTC.